Below, 4 T cell receptor beta chains from the same sample are listed, as sequenced in a study of T cell clonotyping in hematopoietic cell transplantation. The assay was immunoSEQ multiplex PCR, and TCRdb's table has in-frame clones only and misses some. The sample gives 8,000 to 8,500 clones, 70% to 90% of which show up once; 4.2% is in the top ten. The source was peripheral blood mononuclear cells, collected at the time of graft-versus-host disease after allogeneic stem cell transplant. The source is a male patient between 60 and 69 years old who had an allogeneic stem cell transplant from a related donor, so the T cells may come from the graft donor. Some clones in this sample may be carry-over from other donors' samples.

This chain joins TRBV28 and TRBJ2-5; 8 bases map to TRBD2. Germline CDR1 reads MDHEN; CDR2 reads SYDVKM. The length of the CDR3 is 18 residues. J lost 5 bases, V lost 1 base, and 15 bases had no gene match. CDR3 in DNA: TGTGCCAGCAGTTTATCACCGGGACTAGGTACTCTTCTCGAGACCCAGTACTTC. It is translated as CASSLSPGLGTLLETQYF.

The V gene is TRBV27, the J gene TRBJ2-1; unclear D gene. The germline CDR1 and CDR2 sequences are MNHEY and SMNVEV (reference sequence). V lost 7 bases, J lost 9 bases, and 16 bases lay in between. This CDR3 has 13 residues. CDR3 bases: TGTGCCAGCACCTCCCCCGGTTATGGTGAGCAGTTCTTC. Translated: CASTSPGYGEQFF.

This CDR3 reads CASSPQTGAGANVLTF. The CDR3 nucleotides read TGTGCCAGCAGCCCCCAGACAGGGGCTGGGGCCAACGTCCTGACTTTC. This chain joins TRBV7-9 and TRBJ2-6; TRBD1 aligns across 8 bases. The ends lost 5 bases at V and 2 bases at J; junction bases unmatched: 5. Germline V gives CDR1 SEHNR, CDR2 FQNEAQ (reference sequence). The length of the CDR3 is 16 residues.

This clone turned up a few times. The V gene is TRBV5-1, the J gene TRBJ1-5; D not certain. Trimming removed 5 bases at V and 1 base at J, with 7 bases between. Germline-derived CDR1 and CDR2 are SGHRS and YFSETQ. The CDR3 runs 13 residues. DNA for the CDR3: TGCGCCAGCAGGCCTGACAGCAATCAGCCCCAGCATTTT. Translating gives CASRPDSNQPQHF.